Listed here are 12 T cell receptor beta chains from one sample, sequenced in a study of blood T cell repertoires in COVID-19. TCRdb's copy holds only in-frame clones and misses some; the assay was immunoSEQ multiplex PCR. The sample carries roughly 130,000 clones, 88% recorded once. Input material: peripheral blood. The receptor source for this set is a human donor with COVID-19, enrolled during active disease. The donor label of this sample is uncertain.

CDR3 sequence (DNA): TGTGCCAGTAGTGTAACAGGGATTAACACTGAAGCTTTCTTT. It codes for CASSVTGINTEAFF. The V gene is TRBV19, the J gene TRBJ1-1, with D possibly being TRBD1 (6 bases). Trimming shortened V by 5 bases and J by 2 bases, and 12 bases separated the two germline ends. The CDR3 covers 14 residues. Germline loops: CDR1 LNHDA, CDR2 SQIVND (reference sequence).

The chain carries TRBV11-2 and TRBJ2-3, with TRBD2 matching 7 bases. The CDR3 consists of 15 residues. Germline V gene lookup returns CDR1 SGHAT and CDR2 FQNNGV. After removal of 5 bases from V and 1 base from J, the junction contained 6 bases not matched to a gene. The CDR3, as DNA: TGTGCCAGCAGCGTTCATGCGGGAGGCACAGATACGCAGTATTTT. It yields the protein CASSVHAGGTDTQYF.

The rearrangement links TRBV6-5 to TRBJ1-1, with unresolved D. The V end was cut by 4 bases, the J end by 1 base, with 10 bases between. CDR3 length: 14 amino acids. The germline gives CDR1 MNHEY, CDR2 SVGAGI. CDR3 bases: TGTGCCAGCAGTTTCCTGACGGGGAACACTGAAGCTTTCTTT. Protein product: CASSFLTGNTEAFF.

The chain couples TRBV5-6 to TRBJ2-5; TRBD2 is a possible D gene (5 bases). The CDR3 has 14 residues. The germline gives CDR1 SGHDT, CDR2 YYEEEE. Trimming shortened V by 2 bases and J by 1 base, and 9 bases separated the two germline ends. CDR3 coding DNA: TGTGCCAGCAGCTTCGGGGTAGCCCAAGAGACCCAGTACTTC. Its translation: CASSFGVAQETQYF.

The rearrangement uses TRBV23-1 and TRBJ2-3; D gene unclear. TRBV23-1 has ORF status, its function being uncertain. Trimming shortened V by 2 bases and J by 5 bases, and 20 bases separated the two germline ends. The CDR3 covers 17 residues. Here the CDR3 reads CASSQRLGSHRGDTQYF. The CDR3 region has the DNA TGCGCCAGCAGTCAAAGGCTAGGATCCCATAGAGGAGATACGCAGTATTTT.

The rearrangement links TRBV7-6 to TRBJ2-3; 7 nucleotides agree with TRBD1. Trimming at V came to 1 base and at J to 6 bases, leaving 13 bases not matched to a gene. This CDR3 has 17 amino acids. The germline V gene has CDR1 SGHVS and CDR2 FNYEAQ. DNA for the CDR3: TGTGCCAGCAGCTTAGTTTTGACAGGGACAACAGCGGATACGCAGTATTTT. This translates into CASSLVLTGTTADTQYF.

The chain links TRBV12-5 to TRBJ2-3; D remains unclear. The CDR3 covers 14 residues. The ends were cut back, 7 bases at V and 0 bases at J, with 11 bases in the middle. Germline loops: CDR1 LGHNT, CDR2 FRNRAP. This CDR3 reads CASVPTNSTDTQYF. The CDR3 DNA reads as TGTGCTAGTGTCCCGACAAATAGCACAGATACGCAGTATTTT.

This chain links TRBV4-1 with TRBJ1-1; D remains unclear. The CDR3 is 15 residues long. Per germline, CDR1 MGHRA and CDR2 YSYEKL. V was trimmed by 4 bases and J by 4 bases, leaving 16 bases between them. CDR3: CASSPYLPRSTEAFF. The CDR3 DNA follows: TGCGCCAGCAGCCCGTACTTACCCCGGAGCACTGAAGCTTTCTTT.

CDR3 bases: TGCGCCAGCAGCTCACAGGGGCGGGATGGCTACACCTTC. Its protein is CASSSQGRDGYTF. The chain links TRBV5-1 to TRBJ1-2; 7 bases agree with TRBD1. J was trimmed by 6 bases and V by 3 bases; bases with no gene match: 5. Germline V lookup: CDR1 SGHRS, CDR2 YFSETQ. The CDR3 loop spans 13 amino acids.

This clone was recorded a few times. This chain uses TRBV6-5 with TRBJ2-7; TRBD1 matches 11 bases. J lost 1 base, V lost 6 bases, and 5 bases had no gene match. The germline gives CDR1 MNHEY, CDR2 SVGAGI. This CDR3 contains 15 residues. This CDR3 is CASRPGTGGSYEQYF. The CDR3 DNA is TGTGCCAGCAGGCCCGGGACAGGGGGTTCCTACGAGCAGTACTTC.

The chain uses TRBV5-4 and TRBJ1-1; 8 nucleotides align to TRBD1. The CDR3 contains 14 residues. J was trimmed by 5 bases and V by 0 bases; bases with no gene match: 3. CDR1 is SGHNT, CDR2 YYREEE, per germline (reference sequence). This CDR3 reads CASSLGQGSTEAFF. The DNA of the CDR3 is TGTGCCAGCAGCTTGGGACAGGGGAGTACTGAAGCTTTCTTT.

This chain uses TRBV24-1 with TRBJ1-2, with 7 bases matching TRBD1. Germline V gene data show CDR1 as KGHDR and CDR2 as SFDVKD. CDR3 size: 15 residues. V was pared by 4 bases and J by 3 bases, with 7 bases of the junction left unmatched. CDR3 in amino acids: CATSDPDRAYYGYTF. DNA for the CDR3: TGTGCCACCAGTGACCCCGACAGGGCTTACTATGGCTACACCTTC.